Shown below are 31 T cell receptor beta chains from a single sample sequenced in a study of blood T cell repertoires in COVID-19. TCRdb keeps only in-frame clones here, not all; method: immunoSEQ multiplex PCR. The repertoire holds about 97,000 clones, with about 85% as singletons. Source material: peripheral blood. Receptors originate from a woman in her 70s with active or convalescent COVID-19.

The chain employs TRBV28 and TRBJ2-3, with TRBD2 identical over 9 bases. In germline, CDR1 is MDHEN, CDR2 SYDVKM. The CDR3 sequence is 14 residues long. Trimming removed 6 bases from V and 4 bases from J; junction bases left unmatched: 5. The CDR3 spells CASSAGGRADTQYF. The CDR3 DNA is TGTGCCAGCAGCGCGGGGGGGCGGGCAGATACGCAGTATTTT.

The J gene is TRBJ1-2, the V gene TRBV5-1, with TRBD1 matching 9 bases. In germline, CDR1 is SGHRS, CDR2 YFSETQ. This CDR3 is 19 amino acids long. Losses at the gene ends were 4 bases for V and 7 bases for J; bases not matched to a gene: 23. The CDR3 reads CASSLGPGTGYFGAGGYTF. The DNA for the CDR3 is TGCGCCAGCAGCCTTGGCCCCGGGACAGGGTACTTCGGGGCGGGTGGCTACACCTTC.

This clone was seen more than once but under ten times. This chain uses TRBV27 with TRBJ2-1; D uncertain. Germline CDR1 MNHEY, CDR2 SMNVEV (reference sequence). This CDR3 is 14 amino acids long. Trimming took 10 bases from V and 2 from J, leaving 15 bases between them. For the CDR3, the DNA is TGTGCCACCCCCTCGGGTGTCCCCTACAATGAGCAGTTCTTC. Amino acids: CATPSGVPYNEQFF.

The DNA of the CDR3 is TGTGCCAGCTCACCAACCGGGACAGGGGGCAATGGCTACACCTTC. It codes for CASSPTGTGGNGYTF. The J gene is TRBJ1-2, the V gene TRBV18; 12 bases are a match to TRBD1. The V gene's germline CDR1 is KGHSH and CDR2 LQKENI. Germline trimming cut 2 bases from V and 6 bases from J; bases unmatched to any gene: 4. The CDR3 extends over 15 amino acids.

As to this clone: The junction differs from germline at one of its ends, possibly a read error. The chain's CDR3 is CASSLDYETSAF. CDR3 bases: TGTGCCAGCAGCTTAGATTACGAGACTAGCGCCTTC. The gene calls are TRBV7-9 and TRBJ1-2; no clear D gene. Germline CDR1 reads SEHNR; CDR2 reads FQNEAQ (reference sequence). CDR3 length: 12 amino acids.

This clone was seen a handful of times. The rearrangement uses TRBV5-1 and TRBJ1-1, with 7 bases identical to TRBD1. Germline V gene lookup returns CDR1 SGHRS and CDR2 YFSETQ. The CDR3 length is 16 residues. J lost 1 base, V lost 3 bases, and 9 bases had no gene match. CDR3 residues: CASSSSPGTENTEAFF. CDR3 bases: TGCGCCAGCAGCTCGAGTCCCGGGACAGAGAACACTGAAGCTTTCTTT.

The V call is TRBV24-1, the J call TRBJ2-7; weak D call: TRBD1 (6 bases). The CDR3 totals 14 residues. V shed 4 bases and J shed 4 bases, with 13 bases lying between them. Looked up from germline, CDR1 is KGHDR and CDR2 is SFDVKD. The CDR3 reads CATSDQGTGYEQYF. CDR3 DNA: TGTGCCACCAGTGACCAGGGGACGGGGTACGAGCAGTACTTC.

The V gene is TRBV24-1, the J gene TRBJ2-1, with D hard to call. With 5 bases removed from V and 6 bases from J, the gap between germline ends came to 10 bases. The CDR3 totals 13 residues. CDR1 KGHDR and CDR2 SFDVKD come from the germline V gene. This chain's CDR3 is CATSGPPVNEQFF. CDR3 DNA: TGTGCCACCAGTGGTCCCCCCGTCAATGAGCAGTTCTTC.

This clone came up a few times. A junction boundary mismatches the germline segment, possibly from a read error. The chain is built from TRBV5-6 and TRBJ2-7, with D tentatively TRBD2 (5 bases). Germline CDR1 SGHDT, CDR2 YYEEEE. The CDR3 runs 15 residues. This CDR3 is CASSSLYTGSFEQYF. For the CDR3, the DNA is TGTGCCAGCAGCTCACTATATACGGGGTCCTTCGAGCAGTACTTC.

CDR3 amino acids: CASTTTGSNTEAFF. CDR3 bases: TGTGCCAGCACCACGACAGGCTCAAACACTGAAGCTTTCTTT. V and J are TRBV7-9 and TRBJ1-1; D is perhaps TRBD1 (6 bases). This CDR3 spans 14 amino acids. CDR1 and CDR2 from the germline V gene are SEHNR and FQNEAQ (reference sequence). V gave up 7 bases and J gave up 2 bases, with 14 bases separating them.

The chain is built from TRBV25-1 and TRBJ1-1; tentatively, D is TRBD1 (6 bases). This CDR3 is 14 amino acids long. The germline V gene has CDR1 MGHDK and CDR2 SYGVNS. Trimming stripped 7 bases from V and 11 bases from J, with 23 bases between. CDR3: CASTPPWGGSRAFF. The CDR3, as DNA: TGTGCCAGCACCCCGCCCTGGGGGGGCTCGAGGGCTTTCTTT.

In its sample, this clone was seen a few times. This chain uses TRBV19 with TRBJ2-3; a weak D match, TRBD1 (6 bases). CDR3 length: 14 residues. Germline V lookup: CDR1 LNHDA, CDR2 SQIVND (reference sequence). Trimming took off 4 bases at V and 2 bases at J, with 10 bases between the two ends. This CDR3 is CASSRGTNTDTQYF. CDR3 nucleotides: TGTGCCAGTAGTAGAGGGACAAACACAGATACGCAGTATTTT.

V is TRBV7-8 and J is TRBJ2-3; TRBD1 matches at 8 bases. Looked up from germline, CDR1 is SGHVS and CDR2 is FQNEAQ. This CDR3 is built from 16 residues. Unmatched junction bases numbered 7, after V lost 4 bases and J lost 1 base. The DNA of the CDR3 is TGTGCCAGCAGCTGGGTGAGGGGACAGGGCACAGATACGCAGTATTTT. Protein: CASSWVRGQGTDTQYF.

The rearrangement joins TRBV5-5 to TRBJ2-7, with TRBD1 matching 9 bases. The CDR3 sequence is 14 residues long. Germline V CDR1 and CDR2: SGHKS, YYEKEE (reference sequence). V lost 5 bases, J lost 5 bases, and 8 bases stayed unmatched. CDR3 protein: CASSTGGRGNEQYF. The CDR3, as DNA: TGTGCCAGCAGTACAGGGGGCCGGGGGAACGAGCAGTACTTC.

The V call is TRBV15, the J call TRBJ2-1; 12 bases agree with TRBD1. Germline V gene sequence: CDR1 LNHNV, CDR2 YYDKDF (reference sequence). This CDR3 has 17 residues. Germline trimming cut 0 bases from V and 7 bases from J; bases unmatched to any gene: 7. The CDR3 DNA is TGTGCCACCAGCAGAGATATCGGGACAGGGGGCTGGAATGAGCAGTTCTTC. It yields the protein CATSRDIGTGGWNEQFF.

The J gene is TRBJ1-2, the V gene TRBV28, with a possible D match to TRBD1 (6 bases). The CDR3 runs to 14 residues. The germline V gene encodes CDR1 MDHEN and CDR2 SYDVKM. Trimming removed 3 bases at V and 9 bases at J, with 17 bases between. CDR3 residues: CASSLTGTLDRYTF. DNA for the CDR3: TGTGCCAGCAGTTTGACCGGGACATTAGATCGCTACACCTTC.

The gene calls are TRBV24-1 and TRBJ2-3; 11 bases are shared with TRBD1. The CDR3 is made up of 16 amino acids. J lost 5 bases, V lost 3 bases, and 6 bases had no gene match. The V gene's germline CDR1 is KGHDR and CDR2 SFDVKD. This chain's CDR3 is CATSDVGQGVKDTQYF. CDR3 bases: TGTGCCACCAGTGATGTGGGACAGGGGGTTAAAGATACGCAGTATTTT.

This chain joins TRBV30 and TRBJ1-4; perhaps TRBD1 as D (5 bases). This CDR3 is built from 13 residues. The ends were cut back, 4 bases at V and 10 bases at J, with 16 bases in the middle. In germline, CDR1 is GTSNPN, CDR2 SVGIG (reference sequence). The CDR3 protein is CAWTGSVDGKLFF. In DNA form, the CDR3 reads TGTGCCTGGACAGGGTCCGTCGACGGAAAACTGTTTTTT.

The V gene is TRBV30, the J gene TRBJ1-1; D is undetermined. The CDR3 sequence is 11 residues long. Germline assignment: CDR1 GTSNPN and CDR2 SVGIG (reference sequence). The V gene lost 4 bases and the J gene lost 0 bases, with 3 bases spanning the gap. The CDR3 here is CAWNMNTEAFF. CDR3 nucleotides: TGTGCCTGGAACATGAACACTGAAGCTTTCTTT.

This clone rates as medium-sized (0.01 to 0.1%). The chain employs TRBV4-2 and TRBJ2-3, with 10 bases fitting TRBD2. Germline CDR1 LGHNA, CDR2 YNFKEQ. Trimming took 3 bases from V and 2 from J; bases not matched to a gene: 5. CDR3 length: 16 amino acids. The chain's CDR3 is CASSQGAGGTTDTQYF. CDR3 sequence (DNA): TGTGCCAGCAGCCAGGGAGCGGGGGGGACCACAGATACGCAGTATTTT.

The chain recombines TRBV21-1 with TRBJ1-2; the table's D call, TRBD1, was not checked against the DNA. TRBV21-1 is assigned pseudogene status. The length of the CDR3 is 16 residues. The CDR3 region has the DNA TGTGCCAGCAGCAAAGTAGGGGGCGCGAAGTACTATGGCTACACCTTC. The encoded protein is CASSKVGGAKYYGYTF.

The rearrangement joins TRBV6-2 or TRBV6-3 to TRBJ2-1; D might be TRBD2 (5 bases). V lost 5 bases to trimming and J lost 4 bases, with 18 bases between them. Germline V gene lookup returns CDR1 MNHEY and CDR2 SVGEGT. The CDR3 is made up of 16 amino acids. The CDR3 loop reads CASSPPEGAKYNEQFF. The CDR3 coding sequence is TGTGCCAGCAGTCCCCCCGAGGGCGCGAAGTACAATGAGCAGTTCTTC.

The J gene is TRBJ1-2, the V gene TRBV6-2 or TRBV6-3; 7 bases match TRBD1. This CDR3 contains 14 residues. Germline CDR1 is MNHEY and CDR2 is SVGEGT. Trimming cost V 6 bases and J 4 bases; bases outside gene matches: 8. The CDR3, as DNA: TGTGCCAGCAGCCGCAGGGGGGACTTCTATGGCTACACCTTC. Protein product: CASSRRGDFYGYTF.

V usage is TRBV21-1 and J usage is TRBJ2-7; TRBD1 is the table's D call and was not checked against the DNA. TRBV21-1 is labeled a pseudogene. This CDR3 region has 15 residues. The CDR3: CASSTLRGQFYEQYF. The CDR3, as DNA: TGTGCCAGCAGCACTCTCAGGGGTCAGTTTTACGAGCAGTACTTC.

The rearrangement uses TRBV18 and TRBJ2-1, with 12 bases lining up with TRBD2. This CDR3 spans 16 amino acids. Germline CDR1 KGHSH, CDR2 LQKENI. V gave up 3 bases and J gave up 5 bases; unmatched junction bases: 5. The CDR3 coding sequence is TGTGCCAGCTCACCTCCGACTAGCGGGGGCAACAATGAGCAGTTCTTC. Translated: CASSPPTSGGNNEQFF.

The V and J genes are TRBV15 and TRBJ1-2, with 11 bases aligning to TRBD1. The germline V gene has CDR1 LNHNV and CDR2 YYDKDF (reference sequence). J lost 4 bases, V lost 5 bases, and 6 bases had no gene match. The CDR3 has 15 amino acids. The CDR3 region has the DNA TGTGCCACCAGCGGTCCCGGGACAGGGGGCTATGGCTACACCTTC. Protein: CATSGPGTGGYGYTF.

This clone occurred once. The CDR3 spells CASTPGRALKDTQYF. DNA for the CDR3: TGTGCCAGCACCCCGGGAAGGGCGCTGAAAGATACGCAGTATTTT. The rearrangement links TRBV9 to TRBJ2-3; a weak D match, TRBD2 (5 bases). CDR3 size: 15 residues. V lost 6 bases to trimming and J lost 5 bases, with 19 bases between them. Per the germline V gene, CDR1 is SGDLS and CDR2 is YYNGEE.

The chain couples TRBV7-9 to TRBJ1-1, with D perhaps TRBD1 (6 bases). Deletions cut 1 base from V and 2 bases from J, with 8 bases between. The CDR3 has 14 residues. The germline gives CDR1 SEHNR, CDR2 FQNEAQ (reference sequence). This chain's CDR3 is CASSLGQANTEAFF. The CDR3 bases are TGTGCCAGCAGCTTAGGACAGGCAAACACTGAAGCTTTCTTT.

This rearrangement joins TRBV3-1 (or the pseudogene TRBV3-2) to TRBJ2-1; 8 bases match TRBD2. Germline V gene sequence: CDR1 LGHDT, CDR2 YNNKEL (reference sequence). The CDR3 has 19 residues. V was pared by 6 bases and J by 5 bases, with 21 bases of the junction left unmatched. In DNA, the CDR3 is TGTGCCAGCAGGCACTTAGCGGGGCCCGCACTCGCCGGCCACAATGAGCAGTTCTTC. Protein product: CASRHLAGPALAGHNEQFF.

CDR3 in DNA: TGTGCCATCTCTGGGAGGGCCTGGGGGGATACGCAGTATTTT. It codes for CAISGRAWGDTQYF. The chain recombines TRBV24-1 with TRBJ2-3; 7 nucleotides line up with TRBD2. CDR1 KGHDR and CDR2 SFDVKD come from the germline V gene. The CDR3 loop spans 14 amino acids. The J segment lost 6 bases and the V segment lost 11 bases, leaving 13 bases of the junction unmatched.

V and J are TRBV19 and TRBJ2-3; D might be TRBD2 (6 bases). The CDR3 is 15 amino acids. Germline values: CDR1 LNHDA, CDR2 SQIVND (reference sequence). V was pared by 2 bases and J by 8 bases, with 17 bases between. The CDR3, as DNA: TGTGCCAGTAGTATAAGGGGACTCATAGGCGGTACGCAGTATTTT. Residues: CASSIRGLIGGTQYF.